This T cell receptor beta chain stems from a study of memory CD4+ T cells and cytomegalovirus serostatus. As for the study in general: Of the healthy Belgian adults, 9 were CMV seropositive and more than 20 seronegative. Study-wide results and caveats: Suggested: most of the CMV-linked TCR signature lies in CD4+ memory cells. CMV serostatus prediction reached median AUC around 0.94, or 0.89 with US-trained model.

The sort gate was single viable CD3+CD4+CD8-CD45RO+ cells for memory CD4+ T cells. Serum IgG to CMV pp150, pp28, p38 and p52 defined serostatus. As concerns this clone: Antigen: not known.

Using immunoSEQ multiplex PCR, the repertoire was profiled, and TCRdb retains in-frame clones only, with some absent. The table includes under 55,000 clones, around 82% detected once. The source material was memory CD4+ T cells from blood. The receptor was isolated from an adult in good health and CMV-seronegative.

The CDR3 is CASSLLPLQETQYF. The CDR3 DNA reads TGCGCCAGCAGCTTGCTACCCCTCCAAGAGACCCAGTACTTC. The chain recombines TRBV5-1 with TRBJ2-5; D remains unclear. V was shortened by 1 base and J by 1 base, with 8 bases between the two germline ends. From germline, CDR1 is SGHRS and CDR2 YFSETQ. The CDR3 runs 14 residues.